Below are 18 T cell receptor beta chains sequenced from a single sample in a study of T cells in localized non-small cell lung cancer. Sequencing was performed with immunoSEQ multiplex PCR; in TCRdb, only in-frame clones are kept and a portion is missing. The sample has 30,000 to 45,000 clones, around nine tenths seen once. Source: peripheral blood, taken before any cancer treatment. The receptors originated from a woman between 35 and 75 years old with stage I lung adenocarcinoma.

In nucleotides, the CDR3 is TGTGCCAGCAGCGTAGCCAGCGGTACCTACAATGAGCAGTTCTTC. Translation gives CASSVASGTYNEQFF. The chain combines TRBV9 with TRBJ2-1; TRBD2 might be the D (5 bases). Trimming shortened V by 0 bases and J by 2 bases, and 9 bases separated the two germline ends. Germline CDR1 SGDLS, CDR2 YYNGEE. This CDR3 region has 15 residues.

The chain is built from TRBV5-5 and TRBJ1-3; D is unresolved. Trimming shortened V by 0 bases and J by 4 bases, and 11 bases separated the two germline ends. The CDR3 contains 15 residues. CDR1 and CDR2 from the germline V gene are SGHKS and YYEKEE (reference sequence). CDR3 nucleotides: TGTGCCAGCAGCTTGGCCCCGGGGAAAGGAAACACCATATATTTT. This gives the protein CASSLAPGKGNTIYF.

The chain joins TRBV19 to TRBJ2-2; 10 bases align to TRBD2. The CDR3 length is 20 residues. Germline V gene data show CDR1 as LNHDA and CDR2 as SQIVND (reference sequence). Trimming at V came to 3 bases and at J to 7 bases, leaving 20 bases not matched to a gene. The CDR3 DNA reads as TGTGCCAGTAGTATCACTGCCGGAGGGCCGGGACTAGCGAAAAACGGGGAGCTGTTTTTT. Residues: CASSITAGGPGLAKNGELFF.

The CDR3 DNA reads TGTGCCAGCAGCTTAAAAGGGTCTAATGAGCAGTTCTTC. The encoded protein is CASSLKGSNEQFF. The chain combines TRBV7-3 with TRBJ2-1; D not resolved. Germline CDR1 SGHTA, CDR2 FQGTGA. Trimming took 1 base from V and 7 from J, leaving 8 bases between them. CDR3 length: 13 amino acids.

V gene TRBV5-8 combines with J gene TRBJ2-7; tentative D call: TRBD2 (6 bases). CDR1 SGHTS and CDR2 YDEGEE come from the germline V gene. Trimming shortened V by 2 bases and J by 2 bases, and 14 bases separated the two germline ends. The CDR3 consists of 15 residues. The CDR3 spells CASSLQRGGTYEQYF. CDR3 DNA sequence: TGTGCCAGCAGCTTACAAAGGGGCGGGACCTACGAGCAGTACTTC. The full variable domain, completed using reference TRBV5-8 and TRBJ2-7, is EAGVTQSPTHLIKTRGQQATLRCSPISGHTSVYWYQQALGLGLQFLLWYDEGEERNRGNFPPRFSGRQFPNYSSELNVNALELEDSALYLCASSLQRGGTYEQYFGPGTRLTVT.

DNA for the CDR3: TGTGCCAGCAGCTTGAGCTCGGGTCAGCAGTACTTC. Its translation: CASSLSSGQQYF. The chain is built from TRBV28 and TRBJ2-7; D is undetermined. V lost 6 bases, J lost 8 bases, and 14 bases lay in between. The CDR3 runs 12 residues. Germline CDR1 and CDR2: MDHEN and SYDVKM.

The V and J genes are TRBV11-1 and TRBJ1-2; the D is unclear. The CDR3 consists of 15 residues. V dropped 5 bases and J dropped 3 bases, with 16 bases sitting between them. Per germline, CDR1 SGHAT and CDR2 FQDESV (reference sequence). CDR3 amino acids: CASSPAPGSDYGYTF. Written as DNA, the CDR3 is TGTGCCAGCAGCCCAGCACCCGGGTCGGACTATGGCTACACCTTC. Combining the CDR3 with reference TRBV11-1 and TRBJ1-2 gives the whole variable domain EAEVAQSPRYKITEKSQAVAFWCDPISGHATLYWYRQILGQGPELLVQFQDESVVDDSQLPKDRFSAERLKGVDSTLKIQPAELGDSAMYLCASSPAPGSDYGYTFGSGTRLTVV.

This sequence joins TRBV2 and TRBJ1-2, with a weak D call TRBD1 (5 bases). Trimming shortened V by 5 bases and J by 8 bases, and 15 bases separated the two germline ends. CDR3 length equals 13 residues. Germline V gives CDR1 SNHLY, CDR2 FYNNEI. The CDR3 protein is CASSLRQSQGYTF. The CDR3 nucleotides are TGTGCCAGCAGTTTAAGACAGAGCCAGGGCTACACCTTC.

The chain is built from TRBV19 and TRBJ1-2, with D tentatively TRBD1 (5 bases). In germline, CDR1 is LNHDA, CDR2 SQIVND (reference sequence). The CDR3 covers 12 residues. V dropped 7 bases and J dropped 2 bases, with 8 bases sitting between them. The CDR3 DNA follows: TGTGCCAGTACCAGGGAGAACTATGGCTACACCTTC. This translates into CASTRENYGYTF.

V is TRBV28 and J is TRBJ2-5, with 7 bases matching TRBD1. With V trimmed by 6 bases and J by 3 bases, 7 bases remained unmatched. The CDR3 totals 14 residues. Germline CDR1 is MDHEN and CDR2 is SYDVKM. This chain's CDR3 is CASSQQDRKETQYF. CDR3 nucleotides: TGTGCCAGCAGCCAACAGGACAGGAAAGAGACCCAGTACTTC.

This clone has a single count. The V and J genes are TRBV5-1 and TRBJ2-1; D ambiguous. The CDR3 sequence is 14 residues long. CDR1 is SGHRS, CDR2 YFSETQ, per germline. The V gene lost 1 base and the J gene lost 5 bases, with 10 bases spanning the gap. Here the CDR3 reads CASSLSYAHNEQFF. CDR3 in DNA: TGCGCCAGCAGCTTGAGTTACGCCCACAATGAGCAGTTCTTC. The variable domain in full, with the rest retrieved from reference TRBV5-1 and TRBJ2-1, is KAGVTQTPRYLIKTRGQQVTLSCSPISGHRSVSWYQQTPGQGLQFLFEYFSETQRNKGNFPGRFSGRQFSNSRSEMNVSTLELGDSALYLCASSLSYAHNEQFFGPGTRLTVL.

V usage is TRBV15 and J usage is TRBJ1-2; a weak D match, TRBD1 (5 bases). The CDR3 consists of 11 residues. V lost 9 bases, J lost 6 bases, and 11 bases lay in between. Per the germline V gene, CDR1 is LNHNV and CDR2 is YYDKDF (reference sequence). The CDR3 nucleotides are TGTGCCACGAAAGGGGTAGATGGCTACACCTTC. It translates to CATKGVDGYTF.

The chain is built from TRBV28 and TRBJ2-7, with TRBD2 as a possible D gene (6 bases). The CDR3 spans 12 residues. The germline V gene encodes CDR1 MDHEN and CDR2 SYDVKM. Deletions cut 7 bases from V and 5 bases from J, with 12 bases between. The CDR3 sequence is CASTPTRNEQYF. DNA of the CDR3: TGTGCCAGCACCCCGACTAGGAACGAGCAGTACTTC.

The chain employs TRBV7-8 and TRBJ1-1, with D unclear. This CDR3 contains 14 residues. Trimming removed 6 bases from V and 1 base from J, with 12 bases in between. Germline-derived CDR1 and CDR2 are SGHVS and FQNEAQ. CDR3 sequence (DNA): TGTGCCAGCAGTCCTCCCAGAAGGAACACTGAAGCTTTCTTT. Amino acid sequence: CASSPPRRNTEAFF.

The genes are TRBV15 and TRBJ2-7; D is perhaps TRBD2 (6 bases). This CDR3 has 16 amino acids. The V end lost 1 base, the J end lost 2 bases, and 15 bases lay between the germline ends. Germline V gives CDR1 LNHNV, CDR2 YYDKDF (reference sequence). The CDR3 nucleotides read TGTGCCACCAGCAGAGTTTCCCTAGCGCTTCCCTACGAGCAGTACTTC. Amino acid sequence: CATSRVSLALPYEQYF.

The rearrangement uses TRBV7-2 and TRBJ1-1; D is ambiguous. V was pared by 1 base and J by 5 bases, with 8 bases between. CDR1 and CDR2 from the germline V gene are SGHTA and FQGNSA. This CDR3 is 13 amino acids long. CDR3 nucleotides: TGTGCCAGCAGCTTAGAGAGGCGGACTGAAGCTTTCTTT. Translated, it gives CASSLERRTEAFF.

This chain joins TRBV10-3 and TRBJ2-7, with D possibly matching TRBD1 (6 bases). This CDR3 is 16 amino acids long. V gave up 6 bases and J gave up 2 bases, with 20 bases separating them. Per germline, CDR1 ENHRY and CDR2 SYGVKD. The CDR3 DNA reads TGTGCCATCAGCTTCGTTGGACAGCGTGATACCTACGAGCAGTACTTC. Protein product: CAISFVGQRDTYEQYF.

The V call is TRBV5-8, the J call TRBJ1-4, with 7 nucleotides matching TRBD1. Trimming took 4 bases from V and 4 from J; bases not matched to a gene: 7. This CDR3 has 15 residues. Germline values: CDR1 SGHTS, CDR2 YDEGEE. In nucleotides, the CDR3 is TGTGCCAGCAGCCGGGCGACAGGGTTTAATGAAAAACTGTTTTTT. This encodes CASSRATGFNEKLFF.